The 32 T cell receptor beta chains given below trace back to one sample, sequenced in a study of blood T cell repertoires in COVID-19 (dated by TCRdb to 2019 to 2021). Receptors were amplified or captured by the immunoSEQ multiplex PCR assay. Entries here come from immuneACCESS through TCRdb and include only in-frame sequences with V and J called. Some clones fail to appear in such tables; in the studies checked, an unresolved V gene covers under half of the shortfall, and the cause of the remainder is unknown. This sample comprises some 500,000 clones, 88% of them detected only once. The ten biggest clones cover less than 2% of the sample. The sequenced material came from PBMCs or T cells enriched from blood (not recorded which). These receptors originate from a woman in her thirties or forties who had recovered from COVID-19.

The chain recombines TRBV19 with TRBJ1-1; 10 bases fit TRBD1. This CDR3 has 14 residues. Germline V gives CDR1 LNHDA, CDR2 SQIVND (reference sequence). Unmatched junction bases numbered 6, after V lost 6 bases and J lost 5 bases. CDR3 in DNA: TGTGCCAGTAGGCTGACAGGGGGCCTAACTGAAGCTTTCTTT. It yields the protein CASRLTGGLTEAFF.

The chain is built from TRBV7-2 and TRBJ2-3, with D perhaps TRBD1 (6 bases). Germline V gene sequence: CDR1 SGHTA, CDR2 FQGNSA. The CDR3 contains 14 residues. Trimming removed 7 bases at V and 8 bases at J, with 19 bases between. In DNA form, the CDR3 reads TGTGCCAGCAAGTATGCCCAGGGGTCGGGTACGCAGTATTTT. Protein sequence: CASKYAQGSGTQYF.

The chain combines TRBV11-2 with TRBJ1-2; TRBD1 agrees at 8 bases. With 5 bases clipped from V and 3 bases from J, the junction kept 8 bases outside the gene matches. Looked up from germline, CDR1 is SGHAT and CDR2 is FQNNGV. The CDR3 contains 15 residues. Written as DNA, the CDR3 is TGTGCCAGCAGCGGGTGGACAGGGCAGGACTATGGCTACACCTTC. It specifies CASSGWTGQDYGYTF.

This clone has just a few counts. The V and J genes are TRBV7-7 and TRBJ2-2, with TRBD1 matching 9 bases. CDR3 length: 14 amino acids. The germline V gene encodes CDR1 SSHAT and CDR2 FNYEAQ (reference sequence). V dropped 4 bases and J dropped 7; count of bases not matched to a gene: 4. The chain's CDR3 is CASSYGQGNGELFF. In nucleotides, the CDR3 is TGTGCCAGCAGCTACGGACAGGGGAACGGGGAGCTGTTTTTT.

The J gene is TRBJ1-1, the V gene TRBV27; tentatively, D is TRBD1 (5 bases). Germline V lookup: CDR1 MNHEY, CDR2 SMNVEV (reference sequence). Trimming left V 5 bases short and J 9 bases short, with 16 bases between. This CDR3 contains 13 residues. CDR3 residues: CASSVRRGGKAFF. The CDR3 DNA sequence: TGTGCCAGCAGTGTACGCCGGGGGGGTAAAGCTTTCTTT.

The chain is built from TRBV11-3 and TRBJ2-1, with D tentatively TRBD2 (5 bases). The V end was cut by 2 bases, the J end by 9 bases, with 11 bases between. The CDR3 is 13 amino acids. Germline values: CDR1 SGHNT, CDR2 YENEEA. CDR3 DNA: TGTGCCAGCAGCTTAAGTATGAGCGGTGAGCAGTTCTTC. It is translated as CASSLSMSGEQFF.

Regarding this clone: Since a much larger clone is just one base distant, this may be a read error. The same CDR3 also results from other DNA sequences found in this sample. The V and J genes are TRBV27 and TRBJ1-1; the D is unclear. V lost 2 bases and J 1 base, leaving 5 bases between the germline ends. This CDR3 has 13 amino acids. CDR1 and CDR2 from the germline V gene are MNHEY and SMNVEV (reference sequence). The chain's CDR3 is CASSLRENTEAFF. The CDR3 DNA follows: TGTGCCAGCAGTTTACGGGAGAACACTGAAGCTTTCTTT.

The J gene is TRBJ2-3, the V gene TRBV7-6; 7 nucleotides match TRBD1. CDR1 and CDR2 (germline): SGHVS, FNYEAQ. With V trimmed by 1 base and J by 6 bases, 7 bases remained unmatched. This CDR3 is built from 15 residues. The CDR3 sequence: CASSLVRQGVDTQYF. The CDR3 DNA sequence: TGTGCCAGCAGCTTAGTCCGTCAGGGGGTGGATACGCAGTATTTT.

The CDR3 region is CASSLMRGTEAFF. The CDR3 region has the DNA TGTGCCAGCAGTTTAATGCGAGGTACTGAAGCTTTCTTT. This sequence joins TRBV12-3 or TRBV12-4 and TRBJ1-1; D not certain. V was pared by 2 bases and J by 5 bases, with 9 bases between. The CDR3 is made up of 13 amino acids.

The chain recombines TRBV19 with TRBJ1-6, with D maybe TRBD1 (6 bases). This CDR3 is built from 14 residues. V lost 7 bases and J 9 bases, leaving 16 bases between the germline ends. Per the germline V gene, CDR1 is LNHDA and CDR2 is SQIVND (reference sequence). CDR3 DNA: TGTGCCAGTACCTCGCGGCGGGGGCTTTCACCCCTCCACTTT. It encodes CASTSRRGLSPLHF.

The J gene is TRBJ2-2, the V gene TRBV3-1 (or the pseudogene TRBV3-2); D remains ambiguous. Germline assignment: CDR1 LGHDT and CDR2 YNNKEL (reference sequence). There are 14 residues in the CDR3. Trimming stripped 4 bases from V and 7 bases from J, with 13 bases between. Here the CDR3 reads CASSPREAGGELFF. CDR3 DNA: TGTGCCAGCAGCCCGCGAGAGGCTGGCGGGGAGCTGTTTTTT.

This clone came up a few times. V and J are TRBV29-1 and TRBJ1-1; possible D gene TRBD1, 6 bases. This CDR3 comprises 14 residues. CDR1 SQVTM and CDR2 ANQGSEA come from the germline V gene. V was trimmed by 7 bases and J by 2 bases, leaving 17 bases between them. The DNA of the CDR3 is TGCAGCGGGCGCGGGGGGGCCAGTAACACTGAAGCTTTCTTT. Translating it yields CSGRGGASNTEAFF.

The chain employs TRBV3-1 (or the pseudogene TRBV3-2) and TRBJ2-5; TRBD2 is a possible D gene (6 bases). The CDR3 extends over 14 amino acids. Looked up from germline, CDR1 is LGHDT and CDR2 is YNNKEL (reference sequence). The germline V and J ends were trimmed by 6 bases and 5 bases, with 16 bases remaining between them. CDR3 DNA sequence: TGTGCCAGCAGTTACATGGGGGGTGGGGAGACCCAGTACTTC. Translation gives CASSYMGGGETQYF.

The chain joins TRBV2 to TRBJ2-3; D is ambiguous. V was cut by 7 bases and J by 2 bases, with 4 bases left in between. The CDR3 loop spans 11 amino acids. Germline loops: CDR1 SNHLY, CDR2 FYNNEI. The CDR3 is CASTPTDTQYF. CDR3 nucleotides: TGTGCCAGCACTCCCACAGATACGCAGTATTTT.

V is TRBV10-3 and J is TRBJ1-1; maybe TRBD1 (6 bases). Trimming took off 10 bases at V and 6 bases at J, with 15 bases between the two ends. CDR1 ENHRY and CDR2 SYGVKD come from the germline V gene. CDR3 length: 12 residues. The DNA for the CDR3 is TGTGCCACCACGGACAGAGTTGCTGAAGCTTTCTTT. It translates to CATTDRVAEAFF.

The chain combines TRBV6-4 with TRBJ2-2; a possible D gene is TRBD2 (5 bases). Trimming pared 0 bases from V and 0 bases from J, leaving 14 bases between. The CDR3 contains 18 residues. Germline V CDR1 and CDR2: MRHNA, SNTAGT. CDR3 loop: CASSDSTYGVANTGELFF. Here the CDR3 DNA reads TGTGCCAGCAGTGACTCGACGTACGGGGTTGCGAACACCGGGGAGCTGTTTTTT.

The chain carries TRBV11-3 and TRBJ2-7, with 11 bases identical to TRBD2. CDR3 length equals 17 residues. Germline loops: CDR1 SGHNT, CDR2 YENEEA. The ends lost 3 bases at V and 2 bases at J; junction bases unmatched: 9. The CDR3 DNA sequence: TGTGCCAGCAGCTTGGCCGGGACTAGCGGCGACGCCTACGAGCAGTACTTC. Translated, it gives CASSLAGTSGDAYEQYF. The entire variable domain, with the rest obtained from reference TRBV11-3 and TRBJ2-7, is as follows: EAGVVQSPRYKIIEKKQPVAFWCNPISGHNTLYWYLQNLGQGPELLIRYENEEAVDDSQLPKDRFSAERLKGVDSTLKIQPAELGDSAVYLCASSLAGTSGDAYEQYFGPGTRLTVT.

The V call is TRBV18, the J call TRBJ1-1; D is perhaps TRBD1 (5 bases). Germline assignment: CDR1 KGHSH and CDR2 LQKENI. V was shortened by 4 bases and J by 3 bases, with 12 bases between the two germline ends. The CDR3 contains 14 residues. CDR3 DNA: TGTGCCAGCTCACTCGGGACGGGGGACACTGAAGCTTTCTTT. Its translation is CASSLGTGDTEAFF.

This chain connects TRBV15 to TRBJ1-3; D perhaps matches TRBD1 (6 bases). V was shortened by 4 bases and J by 0 bases, with 13 bases between the two germline ends. The CDR3 runs 16 residues. In germline, CDR1 is LNHNV, CDR2 YYDKDF (reference sequence). The CDR3 DNA follows: TGTGCCACCAGCATATCCGGGACATACTCTGGAAACACCATATATTTT. Protein product: CATSISGTYSGNTIYF.

Note on this clone: Sequence at one end of the junction differs from germline and may be a read error. J is TRBJ1-1 and V is TRBV19; D is perhaps TRBD1 (6 bases). This CDR3 region has 14 residues. In germline, CDR1 is LNHDA, CDR2 SQIVND (reference sequence). The CDR3 spells CASSNRARNIEAFF. The CDR3 region has the DNA TGTGCCAGTAGTAACAGGGCTAGGAACATTGAAGCTTTCTTT.

The V gene is TRBV18, the J gene TRBJ1-1; unclear D gene. The CDR3 loop spans 14 amino acids. Germline values: CDR1 KGHSH, CDR2 LQKENI. Trimming removed 1 base from V and 1 base from J, with 7 bases in between. In nucleotides, the CDR3 is TGTGCCAGCTCACCACTGAGAGGGAACACTGAAGCTTTCTTT. Amino acid sequence: CASSPLRGNTEAFF.

The V call is TRBV5-4, the J call TRBJ1-4; weak D call: TRBD1 (6 bases). Deletions cut 2 bases from V and 1 base from J, with 9 bases between. CDR1 is SGHNT, CDR2 YYREEE, per germline (reference sequence). The CDR3 sequence is 15 residues long. This CDR3 reads CASSLQGRTNEKLFF. Written as DNA, the CDR3 is TGTGCCAGCAGCTTACAGGGAAGAACTAATGAAAAACTGTTTTTT.

The genes are TRBV14 and TRBJ2-2; 7 positions match TRBD2. V lost 3 bases to trimming and J lost 4 bases; unmatched junction nucleotides: 8. The CDR3 extends over 16 amino acids. CDR1 is SGHDN and CDR2 is FVKESK in the germline V gene. The CDR3 loop is CASSHAGDLGTGELFF. CDR3 sequence (DNA): TGTGCCAGCAGCCACGCGGGAGATCTGGGCACCGGGGAGCTGTTTTTT.

The V and J genes are TRBV7-9 and TRBJ2-5, with 8 bases lining up with TRBD2. The CDR3 runs 15 residues. The germline CDR1 and CDR2 sequences are SEHNR and FQNEAQ (reference sequence). With 1 base clipped from V and 5 bases from J, the junction kept 6 bases outside the gene matches. For the CDR3, the DNA is TGTGCCAGCAGCTTAGATGGGACTAGAGGGGAGACCCAGTACTTC. Protein: CASSLDGTRGETQYF. The complete variable domain, with remaining parts taken from reference TRBV7-9 and TRBJ2-5, reads DTGVSQNPRHKITKRGQNVTFRCDPISEHNRLYWYRQTLGQGPEFLTYFQNEAQLEKSRLLSDRFSAERPKGSFSTLEIQRTEQGDSAMYLCASSLDGTRGETQYFGPGTRLLVL.

V gene TRBV19 combines with J gene TRBJ1-2, with unresolved D. The CDR3 extends over 16 amino acids. Germline V gives CDR1 LNHDA, CDR2 SQIVND (reference sequence). Trimming removed 7 bases from V and 3 bases from J, with 21 bases in between. CDR3 protein: CASTDGRSRHDYGYTF. In DNA, the CDR3 is TGTGCCAGTACCGATGGTCGCTCCCGACACGACTATGGCTACACCTTC.

The chain combines TRBV11-3 with TRBJ2-7; D is uncertain. CDR3 length: 13 amino acids. The V end lost 5 bases, the J end lost 6 bases, and 14 bases lay between the germline ends. Germline CDR1 is SGHNT and CDR2 is YENEEA. The CDR3 region is CASSPRPQSEQYF. DNA of the CDR3: TGTGCCAGCAGCCCGAGGCCACAATCCGAGCAGTACTTC.

The rearrangement uses TRBV6-5 and TRBJ2-1; 8 bases match TRBD2. CDR1 and CDR2 from the germline V gene are MNHEY and SVGAGI. V lost 10 bases and J lost 10; bases outside the gene matches: 9. CDR3 size: 12 residues. The CDR3 nucleotides read TGTGCCACCAGATCAATAGCGGGGGAGCAGTTCTTC. Translating gives CATRSIAGEQFF.

The chain carries TRBV27 and TRBJ1-4; 7 nucleotides line up with TRBD1. The germline gives CDR1 MNHEY, CDR2 SMNVEV (reference sequence). This CDR3 region has 16 residues. V lost 5 bases, J lost 4 bases, and 10 bases stayed unmatched. CDR3 sequence (DNA): TGTGCCAGCAGTCCACGGGGACAGCTGAATAATGAAAAACTGTTTTTT. Translating it yields CASSPRGQLNNEKLFF.

This clone was recorded only once. This sequence joins TRBV10-3 and TRBJ2-2; 8 bases line up with TRBD1. V shed 6 bases and J 6 bases; nucleotides not matched to a gene: 6. The CDR3 consists of 14 residues. The V gene's germline CDR1 is ENHRY and CDR2 SYGVKD. The CDR3 DNA is TGTGCCATCAGGAAGGACAGGGAGGCCGGGGAGCTGTTTTTT. Its protein product is CAIRKDREAGELFF.

This clone was seen more than once but under ten times. The V call is TRBV4-2, the J call TRBJ1-6; 8 bases align to TRBD1. The CDR3 is made up of 16 amino acids. V lost 0 bases and J lost 7; bases outside the gene matches: 5. Germline loops: CDR1 LGHNA, CDR2 YNFKEQ. In nucleotides, the CDR3 is TGTGCCAGCAGCCAAGAAATACAGGGGGGGAATTCACCCCTCCACTTT. It specifies CASSQEIQGGNSPLHF.

J is TRBJ1-4 and V is TRBV24-1; 7 nucleotides match TRBD1. V was pared by 4 bases and J by 8 bases, with 3 bases of the junction left unmatched. This CDR3 is 13 amino acids long. Per germline, CDR1 KGHDR and CDR2 SFDVKD. CDR3 loop: CATSDPGQEKLFF. In DNA form, the CDR3 reads TGTGCCACCAGTGACCCGGGACAGGAAAAACTGTTTTTT.

The chain combines TRBV29-1 with TRBJ2-3; 12 bases align to TRBD2. Trimming removed 3 bases from V and 5 bases from J; junction bases left unmatched: 9. The CDR3 is made up of 16 amino acids. CDR1 and CDR2 (germline): SQVTM, ANQGSEA. The CDR3 spells CSVDSLAGGPGDTQYF. For the CDR3, the DNA is TGCAGCGTTGATTCTCTAGCGGGAGGGCCAGGAGATACGCAGTATTTT.